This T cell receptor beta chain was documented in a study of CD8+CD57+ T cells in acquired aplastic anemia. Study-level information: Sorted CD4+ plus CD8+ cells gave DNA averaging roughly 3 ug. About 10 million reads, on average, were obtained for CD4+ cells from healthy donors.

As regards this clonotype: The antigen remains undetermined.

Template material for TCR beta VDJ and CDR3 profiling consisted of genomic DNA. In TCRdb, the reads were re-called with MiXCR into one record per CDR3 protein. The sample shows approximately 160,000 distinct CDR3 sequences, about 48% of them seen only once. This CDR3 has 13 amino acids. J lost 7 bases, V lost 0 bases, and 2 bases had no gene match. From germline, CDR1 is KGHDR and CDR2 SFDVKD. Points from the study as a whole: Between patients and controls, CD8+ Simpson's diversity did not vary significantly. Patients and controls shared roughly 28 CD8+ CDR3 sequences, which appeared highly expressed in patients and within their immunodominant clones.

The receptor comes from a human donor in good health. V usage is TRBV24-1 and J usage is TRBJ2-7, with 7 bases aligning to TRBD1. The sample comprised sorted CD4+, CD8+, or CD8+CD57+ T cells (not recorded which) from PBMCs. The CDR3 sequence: CATSDLSQGEQYF. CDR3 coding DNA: TGTGCCACCAGTGATTTGTCACAGGGGGAGCAGTACTTC.